The TCR beta chain described here comes from a study of blood T cell repertoires in COVID-19. Turning to the study itself: The samples span acute and convalescent COVID-19 from the United States, Italy and Spain.

In terms of age and location, participants ranged from roughly 18 to 90 years and lived in around 22 US areas. The CDR3 contains 14 residues. Germline CDR1 reads LNHDA; CDR2 reads SQIVND (reference sequence). Losses at the gene ends were 5 bases for V and 4 bases for J; bases not matched to a gene: 6. The authors' processing: Reference gene primer amplification yielded estimated nucleated cell counts. The data were produced by immunoSEQ multiplex PCR, yet TCRdb's version contains in-frame clones alone and is incomplete. V, J and clone size are taken as reported in that table, and D and trimming were inferred from the DNA itself. The data show approximately 170,000 clones, with 84% seen just once and roughly 8% held by the top ten.

Sequencing was done on a sample of PBMCs or T cells enriched from blood (not recorded which). The V and J genes are TRBV19 and TRBJ1-2; 8 nucleotides agree with TRBD1. This receptor was identified in a woman aged 45-65 years who had recovered from COVID-19. CDR3 loop: CASSHRDRIYGYTF. CDR3 DNA: TGTGCCAGTAGTCACCGGGACAGGATCTATGGCTACACCTTC.